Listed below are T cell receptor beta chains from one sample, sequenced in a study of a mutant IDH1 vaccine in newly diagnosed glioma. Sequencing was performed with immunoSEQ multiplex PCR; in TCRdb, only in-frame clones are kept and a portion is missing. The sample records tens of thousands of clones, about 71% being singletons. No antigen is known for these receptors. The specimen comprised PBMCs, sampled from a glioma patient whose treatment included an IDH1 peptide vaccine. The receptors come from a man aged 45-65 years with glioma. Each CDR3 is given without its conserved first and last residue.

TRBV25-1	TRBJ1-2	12	ASSELNRVGGYT
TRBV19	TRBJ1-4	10	ASSMGVLELF
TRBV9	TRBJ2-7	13	ASSVDPTGSYEQY
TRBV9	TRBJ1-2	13	ASSPASRSDYGYT
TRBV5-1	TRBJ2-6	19	ASSLDREGKWMESGANVLT
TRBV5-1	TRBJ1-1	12	ASSLEGIGTEAF
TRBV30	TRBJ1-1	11	AWWTGGITEAF
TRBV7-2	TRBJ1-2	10	ASSRQVDGYT
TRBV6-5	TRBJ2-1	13	ASSLTFDSYNEQF
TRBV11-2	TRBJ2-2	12	ASSLEQGAGELF
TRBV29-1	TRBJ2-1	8	SILQGAQF
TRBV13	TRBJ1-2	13	ASSFWDRSNYGYT
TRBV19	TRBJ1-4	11	ASNRGLGEKLF
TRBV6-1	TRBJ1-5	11	ASRYRAEQPQH
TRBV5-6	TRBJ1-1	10	ASSTANTEAF
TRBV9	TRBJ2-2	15	ASSQSGTSGRGGELF
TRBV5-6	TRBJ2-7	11	ASSLGQLYEQY
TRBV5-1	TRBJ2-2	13	ASSIRQGRTGELF
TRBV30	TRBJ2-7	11	AWRGQGAYEQY
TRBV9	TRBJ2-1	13	ASSVGAGGYNEQF
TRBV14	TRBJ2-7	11	ASSFDRGYEQY
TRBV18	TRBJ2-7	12	ASSPGTDTYEQY
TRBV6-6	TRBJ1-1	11	ASSYPQNTEAF
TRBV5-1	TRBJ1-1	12	ASRPGRTNTEAF
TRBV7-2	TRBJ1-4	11	ASIGPGGGKLF
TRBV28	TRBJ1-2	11	ASSLGAATGYT
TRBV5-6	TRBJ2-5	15	ASSGPSGGASQETQY
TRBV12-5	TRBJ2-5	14	ASALGTAAPQETQY
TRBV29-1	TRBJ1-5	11	SVRQGGSQPQH
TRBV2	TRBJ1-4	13	ASSASGSWGEKLF
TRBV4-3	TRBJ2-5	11	ASSQGEGETQY
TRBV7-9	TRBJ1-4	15	ASSIIQGGVTNEKLF
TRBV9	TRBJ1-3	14	ASSVGGKIPGNTIY